Below, 28 T cell receptor beta chains from the same sample are listed, as sequenced in a study of blood T cell repertoires in COVID-19. Only in-frame clones appear in the TCRdb table, and some are missing; sequencing was by immunoSEQ multiplex PCR. The sample consists of roughly 300,000 clones, 80% to 95% of them appearing once. The specimen sequenced was peripheral blood. Source of these receptors: a woman aged 30 to 39 with COVID-19, enrolled during active disease.

The V and J genes are TRBV5-1 and TRBJ2-5; 10 nucleotides agree with TRBD2. The trim removed 5 bases at V and 1 base at J, leaving 14 bases unmatched. The CDR3 sequence is 18 residues long. The V gene's germline CDR1 is SGHRS and CDR2 YFSETQ. The CDR3 nucleotides read TGCGCCAGCAGAACAAGCGGGAGGGCCGACGGGGGCCAAGAGACCCAGTACTTC. Its translation is CASRTSGRADGGQETQYF.

The chain has TRBV25-1 and TRBJ2-1, with 10 bases aligning to TRBD2. The germline CDR1 and CDR2 sequences are MGHDK and SYGVNS. Trimming took 3 bases from V and 8 from J; bases not matched to a gene: 10. This CDR3 has 16 residues. The CDR3 region is CASSDWTSGRVYEQFF. The CDR3, as DNA: TGTGCCAGCAGTGACTGGACCAGCGGGAGGGTCTATGAGCAGTTCTTC. Variable domain in full (rest from reference TRBV25-1 and TRBJ2-1): EADIYQTPRYLVIGTGKKITLECSQTMGHDKMYWYQQDPGMELHLIHYSYGVNSTEKGDLSSESTVSRIRTEHFPLTLESARPSHTSQYLCASSDWTSGRVYEQFFGPGTRLTVL.

This sequence joins TRBV28 and TRBJ1-4; D possibly corresponds to TRBD1 (5 bases). The CDR3 length is 14 residues. Germline assignment: CDR1 MDHEN and CDR2 SYDVKM. Trimming pared 5 bases from V and 8 bases from J, leaving 15 bases between. The CDR3 coding sequence is TGTGCCAGCAGTCCTTCAGGGAAGAGAGAAAAACTGTTTTTT. Its protein is CASSPSGKREKLFF.

A single count supports this clone. The chain is built from TRBV20-1 and TRBJ2-2; 8 nucleotides agree with TRBD2. Germline V lookup: CDR1 DFQATT, CDR2 SNEGSKA (reference sequence). The CDR3 runs to 15 residues. V was pared by 3 bases and J by 6 bases, with 9 bases of the junction left unmatched. CDR3: CSASVPGLEAGELFF. DNA for the CDR3: TGCAGTGCTAGTGTACCGGGACTAGAGGCCGGGGAGCTGTTTTTT.

The chain uses TRBV6-5 and TRBJ2-2, with D maybe TRBD1 (6 bases). The CDR3 covers 14 residues. Germline CDR1 is MNHEY and CDR2 is SVGAGI. V dropped 8 bases and J dropped 5 bases, with 15 bases sitting between them. The CDR3: CASRPGHSTGELFF. In nucleotides, the CDR3 is TGTGCCAGCCGACCGGGACATTCGACCGGGGAGCTGTTTTTT.

The rearrangement joins TRBV4-1 to TRBJ2-7, with 7 bases fitting TRBD2. Germline CDR1 and CDR2: MGHRA and YSYEKL. This CDR3 region has 15 residues. Germline trimming cut 1 base from V and 7 bases from J; bases unmatched to any gene: 10. The CDR3: CASSQGLAGVGEQYF. The CDR3 bases are TGCGCCAGCAGCCAAGGTCTGGCGGGAGTTGGAGAGCAGTACTTC.

The gene calls are TRBV25-1 and TRBJ2-1; D gene unclear. This CDR3 has 13 amino acids. Trimming took 0 bases from V and 4 from J, leaving 4 bases between them. Per the germline V gene, CDR1 is MGHDK and CDR2 is SYGVNS. The CDR3 loop reads CASSEYSYNEQFF. CDR3 sequence (DNA): TGTGCCAGCAGTGAATACAGTTACAATGAGCAGTTCTTC.

The chain employs TRBV15 and TRBJ2-7, with D uncertain. This CDR3 has 12 residues. Germline V gives CDR1 LNHNV, CDR2 YYDKDF (reference sequence). The ends were cut back, 8 bases at V and 3 bases at J, with 11 bases in the middle. CDR3 region: CATSTSFYEQYF. The CDR3 coding sequence is TGTGCCACCTCGACTTCCTTCTACGAGCAGTACTTC.

There are a few counts of this clone. This chain's CDR3 is CASLEAGITEAFF. The CDR3 DNA reads TGTGCCAGCCTCGAGGCAGGGATCACTGAAGCTTTCTTT. The rearrangement links TRBV6-5 to TRBJ1-1, with D perhaps TRBD1 (5 bases). Between the trimmed V and J ends, which lost 8 bases and 4 bases, there was a span of 14 bases. This CDR3 has 13 residues. Germline CDR1 reads MNHEY; CDR2 reads SVGAGI.

This chain uses TRBV9 with TRBJ1-6; D unresolved. V lost 0 bases and J 7 bases, leaving 14 bases between the germline ends. Germline assignment: CDR1 SGDLS and CDR2 YYNGEE. CDR3 length equals 16 residues. The CDR3 here is CASSVGFGVANSPLHF. The DNA of the CDR3 is TGTGCCAGCAGCGTAGGATTCGGGGTTGCGAATTCACCCCTCCACTTT.

The chain uses TRBV7-9 and TRBJ2-1, with 8 bases matching TRBD2. The CDR3 contains 14 residues. V gave up 1 base and J gave up 8 bases; unmatched junction bases: 4. Per germline, CDR1 SEHNR and CDR2 FQNEAQ (reference sequence). The DNA for the CDR3 is TGTGCCAGCAGCTTAGGAGCGGGAGTTGATGAGCAGTTCTTC. Protein sequence: CASSLGAGVDEQFF.

This chain connects TRBV5-1 to TRBJ1-2; D is uncertain. CDR3 length: 12 residues. CDR1 is SGHRS and CDR2 is YFSETQ in the germline V gene. Trimming cost V 4 bases and J 5 bases, with 9 bases left between them. The CDR3 region is CASSGDLYGYTF. The CDR3 DNA reads as TGCGCCAGCAGCGGAGATCTATATGGCTACACCTTC.

The chain uses TRBV13 and TRBJ2-7, with 11 nucleotides matching TRBD1. Germline assignment: CDR1 PRHDT and CDR2 FYEKMQ (reference sequence). This CDR3 contains 17 residues. V shed 0 bases, J shed 4 bases, and the junction held 8 bases outside the gene matches. CDR3 protein: CASSLGEGQGEEYEQYF. The CDR3 nucleotides read TGTGCCAGCAGCTTAGGAGAGGGACAGGGGGAAGAGTACGAGCAGTACTTC.

This rearrangement joins TRBV5-5 to TRBJ1-5; 9 nucleotides match TRBD1. The CDR3 loop spans 16 amino acids. The V gene's germline CDR1 is SGHKS and CDR2 YYEKEE (reference sequence). Germline trimming cut 3 bases from V and 0 bases from J; bases unmatched to any gene: 4. For the CDR3, the DNA is TGTGCCAGCAGCTGGACAGGGGCCCATAGCAATCAGCCCCAGCATTTT. This sequence encodes CASSWTGAHSNQPQHF.

J is TRBJ2-7 and V is TRBV10-3, with 9 positions matching TRBD2. Germline lookup yields CDR1 ENHRY and CDR2 SYGVKD. J lost 2 bases, V lost 3 bases, and 8 bases had no gene match. The CDR3 has 16 residues. The CDR3 DNA reads as TGTGCCATCAGTGACCCAAGCGGGAGGTTAACCTACGAGCAGTACTTC. It translates to CAISDPSGRLTYEQYF.

The V and J genes are TRBV18 and TRBJ1-4, with a possible D match to TRBD1 (5 bases). The CDR3 contains 14 residues. Trimming stripped 3 bases from V and 9 bases from J, with 14 bases between. CDR1 KGHSH and CDR2 LQKENI come from the germline V gene. CDR3 protein: CASSPGQVEKKLFF. The CDR3 DNA is TGTGCCAGCTCACCGGGGCAGGTTGAAAAAAAACTGTTTTTT.

This clone was counted once. The chain couples TRBV5-1 to TRBJ1-3; 9 bases are shared with TRBD1. The CDR3 covers 14 residues. The junction had 3 bases not matched to a gene; V was cut back by 4 bases and J by 4 bases. Germline assignment: CDR1 SGHRS and CDR2 YFSETQ. This CDR3 reads CASSGTGRGNTIYF. Here the CDR3 DNA reads TGCGCCAGCAGCGGGACAGGGCGAGGAAACACCATATATTTT.

The chain couples TRBV19 to TRBJ2-7, with D possibly TRBD2 on 6 matching bases. Germline CDR1 and CDR2: LNHDA and SQIVND (reference sequence). V lost 5 bases and J 4 bases, leaving 15 bases between the germline ends. There are 14 residues in the CDR3. The CDR3 nucleotides read TGTGCCAGTAGTCTTTACCCGGGGACTTACGAGCAGTACTTC. Translation: CASSLYPGTYEQYF.

This chain joins TRBV6-7 and TRBJ2-7, with D tentatively TRBD2 (6 bases). TRBV6-7 is identified as an open reading frame with a role that is uncertain. Trimming took off 8 bases at V and 2 bases at J, with 13 bases between the two ends. CDR3 length equals 13 residues. CDR3 bases: TGTGCCAGCTTGAACGGGAGTCCCTACGAGCAGTACTTC. Translating it yields CASLNGSPYEQYF.

The rearrangement links TRBV6-2 or TRBV6-3 to TRBJ2-1, with a weak D call TRBD2 (6 bases). V lost 5 bases, J lost 4 bases, and 15 bases lay in between. This CDR3 spans 15 amino acids. The germline V gene encodes CDR1 MNHEY and CDR2 SVGEGT. CDR3 residues: CASSPTRVRYNEQFF. In DNA, the CDR3 is TGTGCCAGCAGTCCGACTAGGGTGAGGTACAATGAGCAGTTCTTC.

This clone was detected only a few times. V usage is TRBV18 and J usage is TRBJ1-5; 7 nucleotides line up with TRBD1. The CDR3 is 17 residues long. Looked up from germline, CDR1 is KGHSH and CDR2 is LQKENI. J lost 4 bases, V lost 5 bases, and 14 bases had no gene match. In DNA form, the CDR3 reads TGTGCCAGCTCAAGGTCCCAGACAGGGTCAAAAAATCAGCCCCAGCATTTT. Translation: CASSRSQTGSKNQPQHF.

This chain connects TRBV18 to TRBJ2-7; 7 nucleotides agree with TRBD2. Germline CDR1 and CDR2: KGHSH and LQKENI. V shed 3 bases and J 2 bases; nucleotides not matched to a gene: 7. This CDR3 is built from 15 residues. The CDR3 protein is CASSPWGRAPYEQYF. CDR3 DNA sequence: TGTGCCAGCTCACCCTGGGGGAGGGCCCCCTACGAGCAGTACTTC.

The V and J genes are TRBV7-3 and TRBJ2-1, with a weak D call TRBD1 (6 bases). Germline V gene data show CDR1 as SGHTA and CDR2 as FQGTGA. CDR3 length: 13 amino acids. Trimming shortened V by 5 bases and J by 6 bases, and 11 bases separated the two germline ends. The CDR3 region has the DNA TGTGCCAGCAGCCTACAGGGTCGCAATGAGCAGTTCTTC. Translating gives CASSLQGRNEQFF.

The gene calls are TRBV20-1 and TRBJ2-5; TRBD1 aligns across 7 bases. Germline assignment: CDR1 DFQATT and CDR2 SNEGSKA (reference sequence). The CDR3 has 11 residues. The CDR3 DNA reads TGCAGCCGAGGGGGCGGGGAGACCCAGTACTTC. Amino acid sequence: CSRGGGETQYF.

The CDR3 spells CASSSGYEQFF. The CDR3 DNA is TGTGCCAGCAGTTCCGGGTATGAGCAGTTCTTC. The rearrangement joins TRBV27 to TRBJ2-1; D ambiguous. The CDR3 spans 11 residues. CDR1 is MNHEY and CDR2 is SMNVEV in the germline V gene (reference sequence). V dropped 4 bases and J dropped 8 bases, with 6 bases sitting between them.

This rearrangement joins TRBV7-2 to TRBJ2-7; 13 bases map to TRBD2. This CDR3 region has 18 residues. The ends lost 1 base at V and 6 bases at J; junction bases unmatched: 12. Germline CDR1 reads SGHTA; CDR2 reads FQGNSA. The CDR3 sequence: CASSLGALGLAGAVEQYF. The CDR3 DNA reads TGTGCCAGCAGCTTAGGTGCCCTTGGACTAGCGGGAGCGGTCGAGCAGTACTTC.

This clone was picked up one time. V usage is TRBV24-1 and J usage is TRBJ1-4; 7 positions agree with TRBD1. Germline V CDR1 and CDR2: KGHDR, SFDVKD. Trimming cost V 3 bases and J 3 bases; bases outside gene matches: 3. The CDR3 covers 15 residues. The CDR3 region has the DNA TGTGCCACCAGTGATAACCAGGGGGCTAATGAAAAACTGTTTTTT. Translation gives CATSDNQGANEKLFF.

This clone occurred a few times. This chain links TRBV6-5 with TRBJ2-3; 8 bases agree with TRBD1. The V segment lost 6 bases and the J segment 1 base; nucleotides outside the gene matches: 6. CDR3 size: 15 residues. CDR1 is MNHEY and CDR2 is SVGAGI in the germline V gene. DNA for the CDR3: TGTGCCAGCAGACCGACAGGGGTCGGCACAGATACGCAGTATTTT. This codes for CASRPTGVGTDTQYF.